What follows are 24 T cell receptor beta chains derived from one specimen sequenced in a study of a mutant IDH1 vaccine in newly diagnosed glioma. The table came from immunoSEQ multiplex PCR; TCRdb's copy has only in-frame clones and leaves some out. Of some 62,000 clones listed, roughly four fifths are singletons. Time point given: week 47, end of study. Topical imiquimod was applied with each vaccine dose, which held 300 ug of mutant IDH1 20-mer peptide. Their target antigens are unknown. The sequencing used PBMCs, collected from a glioma patient whose treatment included an IDH1 peptide vaccine. These receptors all stem from a man aged 30 to 39 with glioma.

This sequence joins TRBV4-1 and TRBJ2-5; 7 bases align to TRBD1. The germline V gene has CDR1 MGHRA and CDR2 YSYEKL. The CDR3 has 13 amino acids. Trimming took 2 bases from V and 4 from J; bases not matched to a gene: 1. The CDR3 is CASSQQGVETQYF. CDR3 coding DNA: TGCGCCAGCAGCCAACAGGGGGTAGAGACCCAGTACTTC.

The rearrangement links TRBV9 to TRBJ1-1, with TRBD1 matching over 8 bases. After removal of 2 bases from V and 0 bases from J, the junction contained 0 bases not matched to a gene. Germline CDR1 and CDR2: SGDLS and YYNGEE. The CDR3 has 14 residues. DNA of the CDR3: TGTGCCAGCAGCGTGACAGGGGTGAACACTGAAGCTTTCTTT. It specifies CASSVTGVNTEAFF.

This clone turned up a few times. The CDR3 DNA is TGTGCCAGCAGCTTAATTAGTAGCGGGGGCGAAGGCTACACCTTC. Translated: CASSLISSGGEGYTF. The chain couples TRBV11-2 to TRBJ1-2, with D tentatively TRBD1 (6 bases). V lost 2 bases and J lost 8, with 18 bases in between. The CDR3 loop spans 15 amino acids. Germline lookup yields CDR1 SGHAT and CDR2 FQNNGV. Together with reference TRBV11-2 and TRBJ1-2, the CDR3 gives the full variable domain: EAGVAQSPRYKIIEKRQSVAFWCNPISGHATLYWYQQILGQGPKLLIQFQNNGVVDDSQLPKDRFSAERLKGVDSTLKIQPAKLEDSAVYLCASSLISSGGEGYTFGSGTRLTVV.

The rearrangement joins TRBV4-1 to TRBJ2-5, with 9 bases identical to TRBD1. Germline V gene sequence: CDR1 MGHRA, CDR2 YSYEKL. V shed 1 base and J 4 bases; nucleotides not matched to a gene: 7. The CDR3 spans 16 residues. The CDR3 is CASSQGGQGSGETQYF. In DNA form, the CDR3 reads TGCGCCAGCAGCCAAGGGGGACAGGGTTCGGGAGAGACCCAGTACTTC.

This clone was seen only a few times. The rearrangement joins TRBV2 to TRBJ2-2; D might be TRBD2 (6 bases). V lost 4 bases and J 1 base, leaving 7 bases between the germline ends. CDR3 length: 14 residues. The germline V gene encodes CDR1 SNHLY and CDR2 FYNNEI. CDR3 amino acids: CASSAEGNTGELFF. The CDR3 coding sequence is TGTGCCAGCAGTGCGGAGGGGAACACCGGGGAGCTGTTTTTT.

The chain combines TRBV4-1 with TRBJ2-7; D is uncertain. Per the germline V gene, CDR1 is MGHRA and CDR2 is YSYEKL. The CDR3 has 14 amino acids. Trimming removed 2 bases at V and 2 bases at J, with 10 bases between. The CDR3 sequence: CASSQPGGAYEQYF. The CDR3 coding sequence is TGCGCCAGCAGCCAACCAGGTGGGGCCTACGAGCAGTACTTC.

This sequence joins TRBV6-6 and TRBJ1-5; D remains unclear. The germline V gene encodes CDR1 MNHNY and CDR2 SVGAGI (reference sequence). The CDR3 runs 15 residues. The V end was cut by 9 bases, the J end by 0 bases, with 15 bases between. The CDR3 is CASRDQLYSNQPQHF. The CDR3 DNA is TGTGCCAGTCGGGATCAACTTTATAGCAATCAGCCCCAGCATTTT.

This clone appeared a single time. The J gene is TRBJ2-1, the V gene TRBV6-4; TRBD2 aligns across 9 bases. The CDR3 extends over 16 amino acids. Germline CDR1 is MRHNA and CDR2 is SNTAGT. V shed 3 bases, J shed 5 bases, and the junction held 8 bases outside the gene matches. The CDR3 region has the DNA TGTGCCAGCAGTGAGCATAGCGGGGGAGGTAACAATGAGCAGTTCTTC. Translating gives CASSEHSGGGNNEQFF.

The chain employs TRBV7-9 and TRBJ1-2; 11 positions match TRBD1. Germline lookup yields CDR1 SEHNR and CDR2 FQNEAQ (reference sequence). V gave up 5 bases and J gave up 1 base; unmatched junction bases: 6. The length of the CDR3 is 16 residues. The CDR3 bases are TGTGCCAGCAGCCCCATAGGGACAGGGGGTAACTATGGCTACACCTTC. It specifies CASSPIGTGGNYGYTF.

The chain uses TRBV11-2 and TRBJ2-1; TRBD2 agrees at 8 bases. V lost 3 bases, J lost 4 bases, and 8 bases stayed unmatched. The germline V gene has CDR1 SGHAT and CDR2 FQNNGV. The CDR3 spans 16 residues. Here the CDR3 DNA reads TGTGCCAGCAGCTTTGCGGGGGGCATTAAATACAATGAGCAGTTCTTC. It codes for CASSFAGGIKYNEQFF. Full variable domain (rest looked up from reference TRBV11-2 and TRBJ2-1): EAGVAQSPRYKIIEKRQSVAFWCNPISGHATLYWYQQILGQGPKLLIQFQNNGVVDDSQLPKDRFSAERLKGVDSTLKIQPAKLEDSAVYLCASSFAGGIKYNEQFFGPGTRLTVL.

The CDR3 coding sequence is TGTGCCAGCAGCTTAGCCGGCCAGGGGACGAATTCACCCCTCCACTTT. It specifies CASSLAGQGTNSPLHF. The rearrangement joins TRBV7-9 to TRBJ1-6; the D gene is possibly TRBD1 (6 bases). Trimming removed 0 bases from V and 7 bases from J, with 13 bases in between. The CDR3 is 16 amino acids. Germline V gene data show CDR1 as SEHNR and CDR2 as FQNEAQ (reference sequence).

In its sample, this clone was seen once. This chain uses TRBV7-2 with TRBJ2-7; D possibly uses TRBD1 or TRBD2 (5 bases each). Trimming removed 3 bases from V and 0 bases from J, with 9 bases in between. In germline, CDR1 is SGHTA, CDR2 FQGNSA. The CDR3 has 14 amino acids. The CDR3, as DNA: TGTGCCAGCAGCTTCCGGGACCTCTCCTACGAGCAGTACTTC. Residues: CASSFRDLSYEQYF.

CDR3 region: CASSVGPNYEQYF. The CDR3 region has the DNA TGTGCCAGCAGCGTAGGGCCAAACTACGAGCAGTACTTC. V usage is TRBV9 and J usage is TRBJ2-7; D unclear. This CDR3 region has 13 residues. The germline CDR1 and CDR2 sequences are SGDLS and YYNGEE. V lost 0 bases to trimming and J lost 3 bases, with 7 bases between them.

This chain links TRBV2 with TRBJ1-2; D is unresolved. Trimming pared 7 bases from V and 3 bases from J, leaving 21 bases between. The CDR3 spans 16 residues. Germline V lookup: CDR1 SNHLY, CDR2 FYNNEI. The CDR3: CASTRSRLVRDYGYTF. The CDR3 DNA is TGTGCCAGCACCAGGTCAAGACTGGTGCGCGACTATGGCTACACCTTC.

This chain uses TRBV5-5 with TRBJ1-2; tentative D call: TRBD1 (6 bases). Trimming took 1 base from V and 2 from J, leaving 9 bases between them. The CDR3 runs 14 residues. Germline loops: CDR1 SGHKS, CDR2 YYEKEE (reference sequence). The CDR3 coding sequence is TGTGCCAGCAGCTTGAGGACAGACAACTATGGCTACACCTTC. It is translated as CASSLRTDNYGYTF.

This chain uses TRBV7-9 with TRBJ2-5, with a tentative D call TRBD2 (5 bases). This CDR3 region has 17 residues. Germline CDR1 and CDR2: SEHNR and FQNEAQ (reference sequence). The ends were cut back, 1 base at V and 4 bases at J, with 19 bases in the middle. The CDR3 DNA follows: TGTGCCAGCAGCTTAGGGAGAGGGAGCCCCAAAGGAGAGACCCAGTACTTC. Amino acids: CASSLGRGSPKGETQYF.

DNA for the CDR3: TGTGCCAGCAGCGTAGACGCCCCAGCGGGGGGCACAGATACGCAGTATTTT. Protein sequence: CASSVDAPAGGTDTQYF. This chain links TRBV9 with TRBJ2-3, with 8 bases identical to TRBD2. V trimming: 0 bases; J trimming: 1 base; junction bases outside the gene matches: 7. Germline lookup yields CDR1 SGDLS and CDR2 YYNGEE. The CDR3 contains 17 residues.

The CDR3 bases are TGTGCCAGCAGTTTAGGACAGGGGAATTCACCCCTCCACTTT. Its translation is CASSLGQGNSPLHF. The chain employs TRBV28 and TRBJ1-6, with TRBD1 identical over 9 bases. V lost 2 bases to trimming and J lost 7 bases; unmatched junction nucleotides: 0. Germline V CDR1 and CDR2: MDHEN, SYDVKM. The CDR3 totals 14 residues.

This clone was detected only once. The rearrangement uses TRBV6-1 and TRBJ2-1, with 9 positions matching TRBD2. With V trimmed by 0 bases and J by 0 bases, 12 bases remained unmatched. Germline V gene sequence: CDR1 MNHNS, CDR2 SASEGT. The CDR3 is made up of 20 amino acids. CDR3 region: CASSEAGRLAARSSYNEQFF. The DNA for the CDR3 is TGTGCCAGCAGTGAAGCAGGAAGACTAGCGGCGAGGAGCTCCTACAATGAGCAGTTCTTC.

The V and J genes are TRBV19 and TRBJ1-5; 8 positions match TRBD1. Germline values: CDR1 LNHDA, CDR2 SQIVND (reference sequence). This CDR3 has 14 residues. The V segment lost 9 bases and the J segment 9 bases; nucleotides outside the gene matches: 13. CDR3 loop: CASSQDRGGRPQHF. The DNA of the CDR3 is TGTGCCAGCAGCCAAGACAGGGGAGGTCGGCCCCAGCATTTT.

The chain is built from TRBV5-1 and TRBJ2-5; 11 positions match TRBD2. Germline trimming cut 4 bases from V and 5 bases from J; bases unmatched to any gene: 16. This CDR3 has 18 residues. Germline V CDR1 and CDR2: SGHRS, YFSETQ. The CDR3 sequence is CASSPVLAGGPGRETQYF. The CDR3 region has the DNA TGCGCCAGCAGCCCCGTCTTAGCGGGGGGGCCAGGGCGGGAGACCCAGTACTTC.

This clone appeared once. The chain employs TRBV9 and TRBJ2-5, with 7 bases that match TRBD1. The CDR3 spans 15 residues. Germline loops: CDR1 SGDLS, CDR2 YYNGEE. V shed 1 base and J 2 bases; nucleotides not matched to a gene: 5. This CDR3 is CASSVSQGQQETQYF. CDR3 DNA sequence: TGTGCCAGCAGCGTATCCCAGGGACAGCAAGAGACCCAGTACTTC.

This chain connects TRBV4-1 to TRBJ2-3, with D perhaps TRBD1 (6 bases). V lost 0 bases and J lost 1, with 17 bases in between. Per the germline V gene, CDR1 is MGHRA and CDR2 is YSYEKL. The CDR3 contains 18 residues. CDR3 DNA sequence: TGCGCCAGCAGCCAAGAAGTTTTACAGGGAGTAGGCACAGATACGCAGTATTTT. Protein sequence: CASSQEVLQGVGTDTQYF.

V gene TRBV6-6 combines with J gene TRBJ2-6; D ambiguous. The germline CDR1 and CDR2 sequences are MNHNY and SVGAGI (reference sequence). This CDR3 comprises 14 residues. The V and J ends lost 4 bases and 0 bases respectively, with 4 bases between them. The CDR3 loop is CASSLDSGANVLTF. Here the CDR3 DNA reads TGTGCCAGCAGTTTGGACTCTGGGGCCAACGTCCTGACTTTC.